This entry concerns a single T cell receptor beta chain. Its antigen is as yet unknown. Assay used: immunoSEQ multiplex PCR; TCRdb lists only in-frame clones, some missing. The profile shows 60,000 to 100,000 clones, more than 70% of them singletons. Sample time point: week 23, last vaccination. In the vaccine, a single dose held 300 ug of the mutant IDH1 20-mer peptide, along with topical imiquimod. Germline V gene data show CDR1 as WSHSY and CDR2 as SAAADI. This CDR3 region has 14 residues. V was shortened by 3 bases and J by 4 bases, with 11 bases between the two germline ends. This record belongs to a study of a mutant IDH1 vaccine in newly diagnosed glioma. About the study: During weeks 1, 3, 5, 7, 11, 15, 19 and 23, patients received eight vaccinations. Commencement of vaccination occurred 4-6 weeks following radiotherapy alone, or concurrently with temozolomide cycles. Mean patient age was around 40 years; 62.5% were male and roughly 38% female.

The sequence was obtained from a woman in her 50s with glioma. The sequenced sample was PBMCs, obtained from a glioma patient whose treatment included an IDH1 peptide vaccine. The V and J genes are TRBV10-2 and TRBJ2-3, with unresolved D. CDR3 in amino acids: CASSEKSMADTQYF. The CDR3 DNA reads TGCGCCAGCAGTGAAAAATCGATGGCAGATACGCAGTATTTT.